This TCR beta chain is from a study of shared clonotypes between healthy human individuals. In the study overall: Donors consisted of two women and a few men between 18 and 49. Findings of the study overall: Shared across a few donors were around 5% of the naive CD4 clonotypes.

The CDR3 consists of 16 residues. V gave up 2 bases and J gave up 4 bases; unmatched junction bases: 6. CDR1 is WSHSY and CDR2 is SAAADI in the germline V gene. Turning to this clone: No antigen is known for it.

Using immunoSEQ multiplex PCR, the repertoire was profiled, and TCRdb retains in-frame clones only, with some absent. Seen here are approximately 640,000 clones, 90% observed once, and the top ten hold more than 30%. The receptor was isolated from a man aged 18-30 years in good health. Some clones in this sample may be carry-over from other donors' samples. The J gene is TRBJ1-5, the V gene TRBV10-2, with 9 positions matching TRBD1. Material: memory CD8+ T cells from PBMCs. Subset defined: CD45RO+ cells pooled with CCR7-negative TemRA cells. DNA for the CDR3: TGCGCCAGCAGTGAGAGGACAGGGGCCCTTAATCAGCCCCAGCATTTT. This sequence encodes CASSERTGALNQPQHF.